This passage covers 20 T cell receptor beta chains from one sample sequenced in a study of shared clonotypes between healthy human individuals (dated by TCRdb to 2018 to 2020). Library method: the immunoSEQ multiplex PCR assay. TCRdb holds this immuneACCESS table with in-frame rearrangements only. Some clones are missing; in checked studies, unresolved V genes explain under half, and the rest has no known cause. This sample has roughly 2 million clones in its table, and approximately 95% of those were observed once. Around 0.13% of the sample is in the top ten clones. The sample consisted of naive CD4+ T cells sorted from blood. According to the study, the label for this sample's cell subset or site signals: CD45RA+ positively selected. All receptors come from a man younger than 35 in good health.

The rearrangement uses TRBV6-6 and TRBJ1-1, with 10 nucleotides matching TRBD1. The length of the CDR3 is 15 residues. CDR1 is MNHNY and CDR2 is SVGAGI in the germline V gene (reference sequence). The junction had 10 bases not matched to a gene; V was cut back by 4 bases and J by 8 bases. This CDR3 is CASSFPGQGTDEAFF. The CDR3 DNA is TGTGCCAGCAGTTTCCCGGGACAGGGGACAGACGAAGCTTTCTTT.

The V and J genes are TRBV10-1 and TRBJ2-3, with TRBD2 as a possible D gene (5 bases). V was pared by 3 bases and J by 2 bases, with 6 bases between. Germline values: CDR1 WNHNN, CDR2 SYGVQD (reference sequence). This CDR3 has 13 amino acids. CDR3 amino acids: CASSDDYTDTQYF. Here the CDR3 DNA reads TGCGCCAGCAGTGATGACTACACAGATACGCAGTATTTT.

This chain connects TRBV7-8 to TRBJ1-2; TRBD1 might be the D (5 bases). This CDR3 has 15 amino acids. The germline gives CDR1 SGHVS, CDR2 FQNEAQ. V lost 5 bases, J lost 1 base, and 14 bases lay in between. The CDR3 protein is CASSLRDPFNYGYTF. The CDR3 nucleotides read TGTGCCAGCAGCCTCCGGGACCCTTTTAACTATGGCTACACCTTC.

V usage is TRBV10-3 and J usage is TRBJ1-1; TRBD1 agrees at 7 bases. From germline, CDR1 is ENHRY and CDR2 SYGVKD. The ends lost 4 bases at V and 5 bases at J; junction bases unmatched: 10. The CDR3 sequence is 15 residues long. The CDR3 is CAISGIGGAGTEAFF. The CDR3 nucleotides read TGTGCCATCAGTGGGATAGGGGGCGCGGGAACTGAAGCTTTCTTT.

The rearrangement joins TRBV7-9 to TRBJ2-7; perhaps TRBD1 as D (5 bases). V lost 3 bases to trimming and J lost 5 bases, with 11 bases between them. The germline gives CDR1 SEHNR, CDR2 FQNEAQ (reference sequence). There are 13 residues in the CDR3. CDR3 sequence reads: CASSFSIGDEQYF. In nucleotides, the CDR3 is TGTGCCAGCAGCTTCTCGATAGGGGACGAGCAGTACTTC.

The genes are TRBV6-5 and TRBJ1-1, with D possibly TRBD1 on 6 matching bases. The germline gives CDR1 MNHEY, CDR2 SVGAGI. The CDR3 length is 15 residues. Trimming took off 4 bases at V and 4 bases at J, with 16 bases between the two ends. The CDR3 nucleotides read TGTGCCAGCAGTTCCCCCGGAGGGGGGAGCACTGAAGCTTTCTTT. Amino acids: CASSSPGGGSTEAFF.

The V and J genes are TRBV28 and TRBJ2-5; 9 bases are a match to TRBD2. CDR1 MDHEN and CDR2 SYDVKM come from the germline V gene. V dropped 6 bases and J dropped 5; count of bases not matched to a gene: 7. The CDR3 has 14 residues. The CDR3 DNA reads TGTGCCAGCAGAGGAGCGGGGGGAAGGGAGACCCAGTACTTC. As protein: CASRGAGGRETQYF.

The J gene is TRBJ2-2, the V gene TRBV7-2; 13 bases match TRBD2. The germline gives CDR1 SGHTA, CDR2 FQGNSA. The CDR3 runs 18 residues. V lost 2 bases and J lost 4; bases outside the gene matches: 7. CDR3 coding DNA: TGTGCCAGCAGCTTACTAAGCAGGACTAGCGGGGGCACCGGGGAGCTGTTTTTT. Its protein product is CASSLLSRTSGGTGELFF.

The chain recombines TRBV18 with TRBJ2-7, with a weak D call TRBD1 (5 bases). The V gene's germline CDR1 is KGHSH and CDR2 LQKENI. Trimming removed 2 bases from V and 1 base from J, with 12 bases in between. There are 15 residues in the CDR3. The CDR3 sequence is CASSPTPGLSYEQYF. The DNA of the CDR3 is TGTGCCAGCTCACCAACCCCAGGGCTTTCCTACGAGCAGTACTTC.

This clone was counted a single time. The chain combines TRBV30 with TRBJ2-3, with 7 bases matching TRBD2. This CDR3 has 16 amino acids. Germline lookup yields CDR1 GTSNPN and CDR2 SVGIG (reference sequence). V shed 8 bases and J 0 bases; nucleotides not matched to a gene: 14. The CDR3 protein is CASALYPGGSTDTQYF. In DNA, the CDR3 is TGTGCCAGCGCCCTATATCCGGGAGGCAGCACAGATACGCAGTATTTT.

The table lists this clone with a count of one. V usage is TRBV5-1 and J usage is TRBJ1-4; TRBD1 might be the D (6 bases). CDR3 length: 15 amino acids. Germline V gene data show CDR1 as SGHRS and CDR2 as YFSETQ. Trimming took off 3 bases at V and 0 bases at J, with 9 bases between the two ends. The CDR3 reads CASSSDSSTNEKLFF. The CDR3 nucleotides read TGCGCCAGCAGCTCGGACAGTTCAACTAATGAAAAACTGTTTTTT.

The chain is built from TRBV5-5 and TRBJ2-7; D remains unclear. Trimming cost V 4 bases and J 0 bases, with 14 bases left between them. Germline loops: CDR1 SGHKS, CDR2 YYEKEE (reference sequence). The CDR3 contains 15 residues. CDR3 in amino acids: CASSQPRIGSYEQYF. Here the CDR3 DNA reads TGTGCCAGCAGCCAACCCCGTATCGGCTCCTACGAGCAGTACTTC.

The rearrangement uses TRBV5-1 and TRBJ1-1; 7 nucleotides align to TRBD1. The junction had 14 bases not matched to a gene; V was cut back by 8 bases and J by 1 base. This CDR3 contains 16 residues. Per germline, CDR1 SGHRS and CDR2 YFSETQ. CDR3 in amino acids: CASSTGRSFGNTEAFF. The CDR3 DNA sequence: TGCGCCAGTTCGACAGGGAGGAGTTTCGGGAACACTGAAGCTTTCTTT.

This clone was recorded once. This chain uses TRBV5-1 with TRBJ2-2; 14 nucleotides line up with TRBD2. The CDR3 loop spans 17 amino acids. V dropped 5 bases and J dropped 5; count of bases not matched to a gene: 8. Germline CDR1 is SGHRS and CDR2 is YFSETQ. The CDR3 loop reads CASRGLAGATGTGELFF. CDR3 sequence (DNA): TGCGCCAGCAGGGGACTAGCGGGAGCAACGGGGACCGGGGAGCTGTTTTTT. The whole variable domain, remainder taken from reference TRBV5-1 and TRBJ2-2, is KAGVTQTPRYLIKTRGQQVTLSCSPISGHRSVSWYQQTPGQGLQFLFEYFSETQRNKGNFPGRFSGRQFSNSRSEMNVSTLELGDSALYLCASRGLAGATGTGELFFGEGSRLTVL.

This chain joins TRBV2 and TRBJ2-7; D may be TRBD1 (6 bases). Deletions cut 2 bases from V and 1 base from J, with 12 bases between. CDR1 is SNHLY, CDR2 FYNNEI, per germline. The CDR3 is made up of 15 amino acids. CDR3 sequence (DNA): TGTGCCAGCAGTGAACAGGGGACGGCGTCCTACGAGCAGTACTTC. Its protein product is CASSEQGTASYEQYF. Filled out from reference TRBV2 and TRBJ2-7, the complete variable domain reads EPEVTQTPSHQVTQMGQEVILRCVPISNHLYFYWYRQILGQKVEFLVSFYNNEISEKSEIFDDQFSVERPDGSNFTLKIRSTKLEDSAMYFCASSEQGTASYEQYFGPGTRLTVT.

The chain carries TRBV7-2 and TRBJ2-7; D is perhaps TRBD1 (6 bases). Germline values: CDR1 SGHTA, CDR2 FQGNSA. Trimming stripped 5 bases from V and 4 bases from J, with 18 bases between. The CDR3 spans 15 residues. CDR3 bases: TGTGCCAGCAGCCCCCGACAGGTCCTCAGGTACGAGCAGTACTTC. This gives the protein CASSPRQVLRYEQYF.

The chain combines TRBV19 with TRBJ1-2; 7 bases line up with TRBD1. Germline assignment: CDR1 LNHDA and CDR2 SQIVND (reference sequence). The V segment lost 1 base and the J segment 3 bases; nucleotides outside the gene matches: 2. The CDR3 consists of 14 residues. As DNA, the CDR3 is TGTGCCAGTAGTATAGGGACAGGAGACTATGGCTACACCTTC. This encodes CASSIGTGDYGYTF.

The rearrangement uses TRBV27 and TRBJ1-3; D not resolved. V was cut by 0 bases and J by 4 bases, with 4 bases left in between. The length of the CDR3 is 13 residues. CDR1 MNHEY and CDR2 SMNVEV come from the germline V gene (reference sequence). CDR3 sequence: CASSLSNGNTIYF. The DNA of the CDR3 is TGTGCCAGCAGTTTATCGAACGGAAACACCATATATTTT.

CDR3 DNA: TGTGCCAGCAGCTTGGACCCGGGCCAAGAGACCCAGTACTTC. Residues: CASSLDPGQETQYF. This sequence joins TRBV5-4 and TRBJ2-5; the D is unclear. The CDR3 length is 14 residues. Germline CDR1 reads SGHNT; CDR2 reads YYREEE (reference sequence). Trimming cost V 0 bases and J 1 base, with 7 bases left between them.

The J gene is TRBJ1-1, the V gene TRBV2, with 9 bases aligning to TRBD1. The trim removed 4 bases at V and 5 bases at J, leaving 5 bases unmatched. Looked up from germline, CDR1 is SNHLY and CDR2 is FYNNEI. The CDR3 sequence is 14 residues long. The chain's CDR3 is CASSVGTGRTEAFF. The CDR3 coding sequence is TGTGCCAGCAGTGTAGGGACAGGGCGAACTGAAGCTTTCTTT.